The 12 T cell receptor beta chains presented below share a single source sample, sequenced in a study of CD8+ T cells in alopecia areata. Once RNA had been extracted, it was reverse transcribed into cDNA to act as the sequencing template. Sequenced by immunoSEQ multiplex PCR; TCRdb stores in-frame clones only, minus some. The sample yields 130,000 to 150,000 clones, around 51% seen once. Sequencing was performed on CD4+ T cells sorted from blood, taken at week 0. These receptor sequences come from a human donor with alopecia areata.

This clone was seen a handful of times. This CDR3 is also generated by other DNA sequences in the sample. This chain joins TRBV5-1 and TRBJ2-7; D possibly uses TRBD1 or TRBD2 (5 bases each). Trimming took off 0 bases at V and 2 bases at J, with 15 bases between the two ends. There are 16 residues in the CDR3. Germline-derived CDR1 and CDR2 are SGHRS and YFSETQ. The CDR3 DNA reads as TGCGCCAGCAGCTTGGCTACCCGGGACGGAACCTACGAGCAGTACTTC. This gives the protein CASSLATRDGTYEQYF. Based on the CDR3 plus reference TRBV5-1 and TRBJ2-7, the full variable domain is KAGVTQTPRYLIKTRGQQVTLSCSPISGHRSVSWYQQTPGQGLQFLFEYFSETQRNKGNFPGRFSGRQFSNSRSEMNVSTLELGDSALYLCASSLATRDGTYEQYFGPGTRLTVT.

V and J are TRBV29-1 and TRBJ2-1; 7 positions match TRBD2. The CDR3 has 17 residues. V shed 3 bases, J shed 0 bases, and the junction held 11 bases outside the gene matches. The V gene's germline CDR1 is SQVTM and CDR2 ANQGSEA. This CDR3 reads CSVDSGTVMSSYNEQFF. CDR3 nucleotide sequence: TGCAGCGTTGACAGCGGGACTGTCATGAGCTCCTACAATGAGCAGTTCTTC.

V gene TRBV27 combines with J gene TRBJ2-6, with unresolved D. The CDR3 is 17 residues long. V lost 2 bases, J lost 0 bases, and 11 bases lay in between. Germline CDR1 and CDR2: MNHEY and SMNVEV (reference sequence). The CDR3 is CASSLRPEISGANVLTF. The DNA of the CDR3 is TGTGCCAGCAGTTTAAGACCGGAAATCTCTGGGGCCAACGTCCTGACTTTC. The full variable domain, completed using reference TRBV27 and TRBJ2-6, is EAQVTQNPRYLITVTGKKLTVTCSQNMNHEYMSWYRQDPGLGLRQIYYSMNVEVTDKGDVPEGYKVSRKEKRNFPLILESPSPNQTSLYFCASSLRPEISGANVLTFGAGSRLTVL.

The gene calls are TRBV4-3 and TRBJ1-2; D remains unclear. CDR3 length: 15 amino acids. V dropped 0 bases and J dropped 4 bases, with 12 bases sitting between them. CDR1 and CDR2 (germline): LGHNA, YSLEER. CDR3 sequence: CASSQDTPGTYGYTF. CDR3 nucleotides: TGCGCCAGCAGCCAAGATACGCCCGGAACCTATGGCTACACCTTC.

The chain is built from TRBV7-9 and TRBJ2-5; 10 bases map to TRBD2. V was pared by 8 bases and J by 5 bases, with 11 bases of the junction left unmatched. CDR1 and CDR2 (germline): SEHNR, FQNEAQ (reference sequence). The CDR3 extends over 15 amino acids. This CDR3 is CASDQLAGVGETQYF. The DNA of the CDR3 is TGTGCCAGCGACCAGCTAGCGGGAGTAGGGGAGACCCAGTACTTC.

This clone was counted once. The V call is TRBV4-3, the J call TRBJ2-3; maybe TRBD1 (6 bases). CDR3 length equals 18 residues. Germline V gives CDR1 LGHNA, CDR2 YSLEER. Trimming left V 2 bases short and J 2 bases short, with 20 bases between. For the CDR3, the DNA is TGCGCCAGCAGCCAAACCTTAGGGACACCCCGGTCCACAGATACGCAGTATTTT. The encoded protein is CASSQTLGTPRSTDTQYF.

V is TRBV30 and J is TRBJ1-5; D may be TRBD1 (6 bases). Germline V gene sequence: CDR1 GTSNPN, CDR2 SVGIG (reference sequence). V gave up 0 bases and J gave up 5 bases, with 11 bases separating them. The CDR3 loop spans 14 amino acids. DNA for the CDR3: TGTGCCTGGAGTGTGGTGTCAGGGGATCAGCCCCAGCATTTT. Translating gives CAWSVVSGDQPQHF.

CDR3 amino acids: CASSSPGQGNTEAFF. The CDR3 DNA sequence: TGTGCCAGCAGCTCCCCTGGACAGGGAAACACTGAAGCTTTCTTT. The V gene is TRBV7-2, the J gene TRBJ1-1, with 8 nucleotides matching TRBD1. The length of the CDR3 is 15 residues. CDR1 is SGHTA and CDR2 is FQGNSA in the germline V gene. The J segment lost 2 bases and the V segment lost 4 bases, leaving 6 bases of the junction unmatched.

This clone was counted between two and nine times. The chain couples TRBV7-3 to TRBJ2-3; D gene uncertain. The V end lost 1 base, the J end lost 5 bases, and 16 bases lay between the germline ends. The CDR3 runs 16 residues. Germline loops: CDR1 SGHTA, CDR2 FQGTGA. The CDR3 coding sequence is TGTGCCAGCAGCTTAATCATCTTTGGCCCCGGAGATACGCAGTATTTT. Protein product: CASSLIIFGPGDTQYF.

CDR3 residues: CASSPRYGDTDTQYF. The CDR3 region has the DNA TGTGCCAGCAGTCCTCGATACGGGGACACAGATACGCAGTATTTT. The rearrangement joins TRBV27 to TRBJ2-3, with D possibly TRBD2 on 5 matching bases. The CDR3 sequence is 15 residues long. Trimming removed 5 bases from V and 2 bases from J, with 14 bases in between. The V gene's germline CDR1 is MNHEY and CDR2 SMNVEV (reference sequence).

The CDR3 sequence is CSVEDRSNYGYTF. The DNA of the CDR3 is TGCAGCGTTGAAGACAGATCTAACTATGGCTACACCTTC. The V gene is TRBV29-1, the J gene TRBJ1-2, with D unresolved. CDR1 is SQVTM, CDR2 ANQGSEA, per germline. Trimming cost V 0 bases and J 0 bases, with 5 bases left between them. The CDR3 has 13 amino acids.

This clone occurred a few times. The chain has TRBV6-6 and TRBJ2-5; D is uncertain. CDR3 length equals 14 residues. Trimming took off 5 bases at V and 1 base at J, with 11 bases between the two ends. The V gene's germline CDR1 is MNHNY and CDR2 SVGAGI (reference sequence). The CDR3, as DNA: TGTGCCAGCAGTGGTAGACTGGTCCAAGAGACCCAGTACTTC. This translates into CASSGRLVQETQYF.